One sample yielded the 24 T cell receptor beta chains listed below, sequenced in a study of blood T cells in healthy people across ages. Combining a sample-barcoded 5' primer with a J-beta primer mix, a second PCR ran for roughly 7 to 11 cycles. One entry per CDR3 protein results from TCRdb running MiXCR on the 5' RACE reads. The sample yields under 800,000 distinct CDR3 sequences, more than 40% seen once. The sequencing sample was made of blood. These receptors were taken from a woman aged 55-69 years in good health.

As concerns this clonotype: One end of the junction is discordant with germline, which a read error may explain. The CDR3 protein is CACSQGPFYERYF. In nucleotides, the CDR3 is TGTGCCTGCAGCCAAGGGCCCTTTTACGAGCGGTACTTC. The rearrangement links TRBV3-1 to TRBJ2-7; the D is unclear. Germline V lookup: CDR1 LGHDT, CDR2 YNNKEL (reference sequence). The CDR3 has 13 amino acids.

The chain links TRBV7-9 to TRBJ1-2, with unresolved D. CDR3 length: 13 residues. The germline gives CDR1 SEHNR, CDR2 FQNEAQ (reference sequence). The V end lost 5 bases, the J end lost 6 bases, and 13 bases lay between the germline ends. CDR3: CASSPSVGHGYTF. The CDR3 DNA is TGTGCCAGCAGCCCATCGGTAGGGCATGGCTACACCTTC.

This CDR3 is CSGKTGSSYEQYF. Here the CDR3 DNA reads TGCAGCGGCAAGACAGGGTCCTCCTACGAGCAGTACTTC. The chain uses TRBV29-1 and TRBJ2-7; the match to TRBD1 covers 7 bases. The CDR3 extends over 13 amino acids. The germline CDR1 and CDR2 sequences are SQVTM and ANQGSEA. J gave up 0 bases and V 7 bases, and 6 bases lay outside the gene matches.

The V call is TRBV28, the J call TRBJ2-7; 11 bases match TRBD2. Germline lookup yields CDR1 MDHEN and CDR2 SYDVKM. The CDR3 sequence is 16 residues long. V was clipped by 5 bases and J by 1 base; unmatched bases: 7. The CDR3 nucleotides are TGTGCCAGCAGTCACATGGGGACTAGCGGATCCTACGAGCAGTACTTC. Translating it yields CASSHMGTSGSYEQYF.

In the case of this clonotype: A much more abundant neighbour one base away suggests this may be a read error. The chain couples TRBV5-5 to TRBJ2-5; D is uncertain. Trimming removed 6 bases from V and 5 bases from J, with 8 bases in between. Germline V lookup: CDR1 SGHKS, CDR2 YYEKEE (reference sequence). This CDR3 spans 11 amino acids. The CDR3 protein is CASTQGETQYF. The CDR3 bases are TGTGCCAGCACCCAAGGGGAGACCCAGTACTTC.

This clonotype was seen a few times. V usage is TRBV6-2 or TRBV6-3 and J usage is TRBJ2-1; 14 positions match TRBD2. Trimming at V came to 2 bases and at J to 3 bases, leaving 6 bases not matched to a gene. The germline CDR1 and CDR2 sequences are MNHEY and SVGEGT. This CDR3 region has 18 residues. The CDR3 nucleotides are TGTGCCAGCAGTTACCGCGGGACTAGCGGGAGAAGCTACAATGAGCAGTTCTTC. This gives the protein CASSYRGTSGRSYNEQFF.

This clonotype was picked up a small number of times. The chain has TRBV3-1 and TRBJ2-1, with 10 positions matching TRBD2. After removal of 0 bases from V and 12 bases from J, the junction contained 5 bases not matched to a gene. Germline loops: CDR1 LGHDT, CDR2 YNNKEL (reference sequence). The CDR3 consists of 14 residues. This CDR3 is CASSQDSSGGGQFF. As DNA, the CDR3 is TGTGCCAGCAGCCAAGATTCTAGCGGGGGCGGGCAGTTCTTC.

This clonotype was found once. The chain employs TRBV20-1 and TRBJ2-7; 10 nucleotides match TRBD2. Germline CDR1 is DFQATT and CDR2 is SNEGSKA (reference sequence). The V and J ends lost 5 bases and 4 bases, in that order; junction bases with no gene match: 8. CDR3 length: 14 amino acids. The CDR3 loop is CSARVGTSAYEQYF. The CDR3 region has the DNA TGCAGTGCTCGAGTGGGGACTAGCGCATACGAGCAGTACTTC.

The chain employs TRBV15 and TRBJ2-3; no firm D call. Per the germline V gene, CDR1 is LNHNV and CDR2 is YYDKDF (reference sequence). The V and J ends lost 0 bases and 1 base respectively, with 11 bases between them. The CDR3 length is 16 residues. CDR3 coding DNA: TGTGCCACCAGCAGAGAAAGTCCTACAGGCACAGATACGCAGTATTTT. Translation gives CATSRESPTGTDTQYF.

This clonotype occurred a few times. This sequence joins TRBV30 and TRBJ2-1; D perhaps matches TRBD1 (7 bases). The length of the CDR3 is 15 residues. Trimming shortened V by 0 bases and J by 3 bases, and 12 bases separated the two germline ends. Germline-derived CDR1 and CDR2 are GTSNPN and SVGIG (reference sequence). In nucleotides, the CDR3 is TGTGCCTGGAGTGTCGGGCAGGGGGGCTACAATGAGCAGTTCTTC. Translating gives CAWSVGQGGYNEQFF.

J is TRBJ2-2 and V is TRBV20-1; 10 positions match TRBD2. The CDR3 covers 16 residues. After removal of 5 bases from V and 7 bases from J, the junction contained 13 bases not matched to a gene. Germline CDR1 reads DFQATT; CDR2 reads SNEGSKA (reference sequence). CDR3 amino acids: CSAAASGRVNDGELFF. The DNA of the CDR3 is TGCAGTGCTGCCGCTAGCGGGAGAGTGAATGACGGGGAGCTGTTTTTT.

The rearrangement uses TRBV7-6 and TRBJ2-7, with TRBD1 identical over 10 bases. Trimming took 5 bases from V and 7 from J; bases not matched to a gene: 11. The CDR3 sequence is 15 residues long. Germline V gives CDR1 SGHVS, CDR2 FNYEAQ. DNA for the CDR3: TGTGCCAGCAGCCCGGTAGGGACAGGGGCTGTGGAGCAGTACTTC. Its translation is CASSPVGTGAVEQYF.

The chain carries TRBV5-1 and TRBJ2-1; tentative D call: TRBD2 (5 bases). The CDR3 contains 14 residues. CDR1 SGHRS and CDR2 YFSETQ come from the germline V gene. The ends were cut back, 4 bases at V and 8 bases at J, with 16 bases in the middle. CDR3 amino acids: CASSPTRVGYEQFF. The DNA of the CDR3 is TGCGCCAGCAGCCCTACTAGGGTTGGCTATGAGCAGTTCTTC. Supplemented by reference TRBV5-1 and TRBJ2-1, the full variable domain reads KAGVTQTPRYLIKTRGQQVTLSCSPISGHRSVSWYQQTPGQGLQFLFEYFSETQRNKGNFPGRFSGRQFSNSRSEMNVSTLELGDSALYLCASSPTRVGYEQFFGPGTRLTVL.

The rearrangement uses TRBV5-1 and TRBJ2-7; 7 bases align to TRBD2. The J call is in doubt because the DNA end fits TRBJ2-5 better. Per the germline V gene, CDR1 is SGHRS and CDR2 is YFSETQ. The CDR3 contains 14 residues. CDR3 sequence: CASNPTNGGETQYF. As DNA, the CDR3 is TGCGCCAGCAACCCGACCAACGGGGGGGAGACCCAGTACTTC.

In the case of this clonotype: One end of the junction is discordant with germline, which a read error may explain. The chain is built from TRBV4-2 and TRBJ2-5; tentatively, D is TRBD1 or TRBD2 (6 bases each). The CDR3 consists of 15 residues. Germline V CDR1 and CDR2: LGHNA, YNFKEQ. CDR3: CASSQLQGGQEAQYF. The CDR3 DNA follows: TGTGCCAGCAGCCAACTACAGGGAGGTCAAGAGGCCCAGTACTTC.

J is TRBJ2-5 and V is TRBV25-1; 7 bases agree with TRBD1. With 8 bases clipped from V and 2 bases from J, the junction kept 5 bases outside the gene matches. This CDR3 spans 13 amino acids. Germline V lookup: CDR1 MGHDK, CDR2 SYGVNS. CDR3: CASGMTGQETQYF. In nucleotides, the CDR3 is TGTGCCAGCGGTATGACAGGGCAAGAGACCCAGTACTTC.

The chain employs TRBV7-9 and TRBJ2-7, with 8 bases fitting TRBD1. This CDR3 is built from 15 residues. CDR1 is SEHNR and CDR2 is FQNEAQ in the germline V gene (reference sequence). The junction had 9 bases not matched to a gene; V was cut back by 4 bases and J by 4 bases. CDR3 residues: CASSSPPQGEYEQYF. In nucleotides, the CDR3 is TGTGCCAGCAGCTCCCCCCCACAGGGGGAGTACGAGCAGTACTTC.

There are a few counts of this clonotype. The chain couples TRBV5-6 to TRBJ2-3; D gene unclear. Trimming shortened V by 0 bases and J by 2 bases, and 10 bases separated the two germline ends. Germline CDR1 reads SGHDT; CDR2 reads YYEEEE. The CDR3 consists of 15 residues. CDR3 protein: CASSLGVDPTDTQYF. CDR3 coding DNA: TGTGCCAGCAGCTTGGGGGTAGACCCCACAGATACGCAGTATTTT.

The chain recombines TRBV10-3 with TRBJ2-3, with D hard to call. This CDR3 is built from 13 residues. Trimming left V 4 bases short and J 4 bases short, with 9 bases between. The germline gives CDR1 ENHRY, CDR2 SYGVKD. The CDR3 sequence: CAISGVSADTQYF. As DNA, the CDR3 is TGTGCCATCAGTGGCGTAAGCGCAGATACGCAGTATTTT.

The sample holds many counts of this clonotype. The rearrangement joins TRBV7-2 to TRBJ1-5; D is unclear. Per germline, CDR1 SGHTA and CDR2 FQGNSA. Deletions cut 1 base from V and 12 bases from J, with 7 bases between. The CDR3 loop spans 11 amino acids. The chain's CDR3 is CASSLGSVQHF. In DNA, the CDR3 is TGTGCCAGCAGCTTAGGCTCCGTCCAGCATTTT.

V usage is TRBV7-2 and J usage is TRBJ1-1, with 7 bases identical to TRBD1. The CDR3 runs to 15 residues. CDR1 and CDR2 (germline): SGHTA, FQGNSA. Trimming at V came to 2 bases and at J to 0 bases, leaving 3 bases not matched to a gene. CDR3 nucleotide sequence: TGTGCCAGCAGCTTACTGGGACAGATGAACACTGAAGCTTTCTTT. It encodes CASSLLGQMNTEAFF.

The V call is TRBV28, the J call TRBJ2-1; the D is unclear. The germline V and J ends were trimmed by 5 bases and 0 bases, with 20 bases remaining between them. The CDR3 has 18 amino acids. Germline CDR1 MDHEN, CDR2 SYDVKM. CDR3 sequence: CASSRLISLSSSYNEQFF. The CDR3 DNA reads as TGTGCCAGCAGTCGACTCATCAGCCTCTCAAGCTCCTACAATGAGCAGTTCTTC.

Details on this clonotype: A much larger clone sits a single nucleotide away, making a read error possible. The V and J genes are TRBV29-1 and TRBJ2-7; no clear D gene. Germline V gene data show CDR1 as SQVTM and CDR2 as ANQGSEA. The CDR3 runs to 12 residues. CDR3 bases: TGCGGCGTCACTCGAGGAACCGGCGAGCAGTACTTC. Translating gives CGVTRGTGEQYF.

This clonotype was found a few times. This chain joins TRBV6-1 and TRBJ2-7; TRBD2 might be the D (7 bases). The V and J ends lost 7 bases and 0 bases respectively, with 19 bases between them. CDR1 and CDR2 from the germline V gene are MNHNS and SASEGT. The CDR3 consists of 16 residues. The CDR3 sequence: CASKGAGAEFSYEQYF. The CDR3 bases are TGTGCCAGCAAGGGTGCGGGGGCGGAGTTCTCCTACGAGCAGTACTTC.